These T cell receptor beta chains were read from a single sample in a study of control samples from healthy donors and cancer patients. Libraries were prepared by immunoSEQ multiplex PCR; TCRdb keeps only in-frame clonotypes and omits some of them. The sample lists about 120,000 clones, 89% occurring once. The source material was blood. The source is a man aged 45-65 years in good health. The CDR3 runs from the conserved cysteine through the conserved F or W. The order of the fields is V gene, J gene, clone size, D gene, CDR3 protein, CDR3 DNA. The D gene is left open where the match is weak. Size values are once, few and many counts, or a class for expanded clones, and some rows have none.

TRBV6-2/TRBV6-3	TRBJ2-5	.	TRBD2	CASSYYGLAGTTNQETQYF	TGTGCCAGCAGTTACTACGGACTAGCGGGGACCACCAACCAAGAGACCCAGTACTTC
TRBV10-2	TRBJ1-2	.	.	CASSQTQGSPNYGYTF	TGCGCCAGCAGTCAAACACAGGGTTCTCCTAACTATGGCTACACCTTC
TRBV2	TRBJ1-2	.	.	CASSWGAPNYGYTF	TGTGCCAGCAGTTGGGGTGCGCCTAACTATGGCTACACCTTC
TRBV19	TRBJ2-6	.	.	CACSPSRGSGANVLTF	TGTGCCTGCTCCCCCAGTAGGGGCTCTGGGGCCAACGTCCTGACTTTC
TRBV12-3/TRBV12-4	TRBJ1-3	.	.	CASRLMARNTIYF	TGTGCCAGCAGGTTAATGGCAAGAAACACCATATATTTT
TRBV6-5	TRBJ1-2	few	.	CASSSTHNYGYTF	TGTGCCAGCAGCTCGACACATAACTATGGCTACACCTTC
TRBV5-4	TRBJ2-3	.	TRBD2	CASSQDSGASTDTQYF	TGTGCCAGCAGCCAGGATAGCGGGGCTAGCACAGATACGCAGTATTTT
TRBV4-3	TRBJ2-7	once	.	CASSQVRGGNYEQYF	TGCGCCAGCAGCCAAGTCAGGGGGGGCAACTACGAGCAGTACTTC
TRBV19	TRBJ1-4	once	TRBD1	CASSFSSGGGSEKLFF	TGTGCCAGTAGTTTTTCGTCAGGGGGCGGAAGTGAAAAACTGTTTTTT
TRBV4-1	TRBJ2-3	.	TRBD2	CASSLGLGTDTQYF	TGCGCCAGCAGCCTCGGACTAGGCACAGATACGCAGTATTTT
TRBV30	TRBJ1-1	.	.	CAWSVQGNTEAFF	TGTGCCTGGAGTGTACAAGGGAACACTGAAGCTTTCTTT
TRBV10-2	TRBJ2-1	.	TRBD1	CASSEGDRVTNNEQFF	TGCGCCAGCAGCGAGGGCGACAGGGTAACGAACAATGAGCAGTTCTTC
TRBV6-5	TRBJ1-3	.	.	CASSYSTSGNTIYF	TGTGCCAGCAGTTACTCGACCTCTGGAAACACCATATATTTT
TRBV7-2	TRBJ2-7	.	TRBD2	CASSLGLAVGEQYF	TGTGCCAGCAGCTTGGGACTAGCGGTGGGTGAGCAGTACTTC
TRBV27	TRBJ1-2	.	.	CASRPAPGTLGGYTF	TGTGCCAGCAGGCCAGCACCCGGGACGTTGGGTGGCTACACCTTC
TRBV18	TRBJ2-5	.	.	CASSPPAGSETQYF	TGTGCCAGCTCACCACCGGCGGGATCGGAGACCCAGTACTTC
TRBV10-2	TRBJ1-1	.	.	CASSEPGILGSEAFF	TGCGCCAGCAGTGAACCGGGAATTCTGGGGAGTGAAGCTTTCTTT
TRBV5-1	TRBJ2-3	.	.	CASSFLRSGLTDTQYF	TGCGCCAGCAGCTTTTTGCGGAGCGGGCTGACAGATACGCAGTATTTT
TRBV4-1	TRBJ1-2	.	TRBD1	CASSQVPGGRYGYTF	TGCGCCAGCAGCCAAGTCCCAGGGGGTCGGTATGGCTACACCTTC
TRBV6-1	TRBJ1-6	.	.	CASSAKTAGRASPLHF	TGTGCCAGCAGTGCCAAGACTGCGGGCAGGGCTTCACCCCTCCACTTT